This TCR beta chain was observed in a study of T cell repertoires in cytomegalovirus infection. In the study overall: The public TCR beta signatures pointed to both CMV infection and matching HLA type. Whole-study findings and limits: Cumulative frequency of public TCR beta families picked out carriers of CMV plus the relevant HLA.

V was pared by 5 bases and J by 1 base, with 14 bases between. The CDR3 runs to 15 residues. Germline loops: CDR1 SGHTA, CDR2 FQGNSA. In this sample, this clonotype turned up many times. Its antigen is currently unknown. Via MiXCR, TCRdb re-called the reads, giving one row per CDR3 protein. The sample has approximately 270,000 distinct CDR3 sequences; roughly 21% are singletons. The sequence was collected from a human donor in good health (CMV status not recorded). Some clones in this sample may be carry-over from other donors' samples. The V gene is TRBV7-2, the J gene TRBJ1-2; D is uncertain. The specimen was cultured PBMCs, collected from culture after CMV antigen stimulation. The CDR3 spells CASSPGPNLNYGYTF. CDR3 sequence (DNA): TGTGCCAGCAGCCCAGGACCCAACCTTAACTATGGCTACACCTTC.